A selection of T cell receptor beta chains follows, all from one sample in a study of blood T cells in healthy people across ages. TCRdb redid the calling of the 5' RACE reads with MiXCR, one entry per CDR3 protein. The sample records roughly 800,000 distinct CDR3 sequences, just under 25% being singletons. A further study also used this sample, focusing on T cells of mothers and their children.

Sequencing was carried out using blood. These receptors were taken from a boy younger than 18 in good health. CDR3s include the opening cysteine and the closing phenylalanine or tryptophan.

>TRBJ1-2|TRBV5-1
CASSGSRTNYGYTF
>TRBJ1-1|TRBV6-5
CASSYRQVTEAFF
>TRBJ2-1|TRBV14
CASSLIQGARNEQFF
>TRBJ2-7|TRBV2
CASSDTATYEQYF
>TRBJ2-2|TRBV7-9
CASSPAGGNTGELFF
>TRBJ2-3|TRBV4-3
CASRLGRGGSQYF
>TRBJ2-4|TRBV5-1
CASSLGTGTYDIQYF
>TRBJ2-5|TRBV9
CASSEPTAGIRETQYF
>TRBJ1-2|TRBV27
CASSFSGGSGYTF
>TRBJ1-4|TRBV25-1
CASSEYSLPGVTNEKLFF
>TRBJ2-1|TRBV7-2
CASSTPTRRRFNEQFF
>TRBJ2-7|TRBV9
CASSARGVGYEQYF
>TRBJ1-2|TRBV11-2
CASSRQVLTSGYTF
>TRBJ2-3|TRBV13
CASSIWGTSGGSDTQYF